Listed here is a single T cell receptor beta chain. Antigen unknown. The sample comes from a study of lymphopenia after photon versus proton radiotherapy. Study observations and caveats: Oligoclonal CD8+ Temra expansion after nadir drove photon patients' diversity drop. Better survival with proton therapy was suggested as possible, not demonstrated. Larger post-nadir TCR diversity loss correlated inversely with survival in deceased patients. Photon-treated patients lost naive T cells and TCR diversity; proton-treated stayed stable.

Trimming pared 4 bases from V and 0 bases from J, leaving 6 bases between. From germline, CDR1 is SGHNT and CDR2 YYREEE (reference sequence). This CDR3 has 13 residues. Method: immunoSEQ multiplex PCR; TCRdb's copy keeps in-frame clones and lacks some. This table has 65,000 or so clones, approximately 90% appearing once. The source is a man older than 75 with esophageal cancer. This chain joins TRBV5-4 and TRBJ2-3, with no clear D. This specimen consisted of peripheral blood, obtained from a patient treated with proton-based radiotherapy. CDR3 region: CASSPESTDTQYF. CDR3 nucleotides: TGTGCCAGCAGCCCAGAAAGCACAGATACGCAGTATTTT.